Reported below is one TCR beta chain. The V end was cut by 6 bases, the J end by 5 bases, with 16 bases between. This CDR3 has 15 residues. CDR1 and CDR2 (germline): MDHEN, SYDVKM. This specimen belongs to a study of CD8 T cells in ankylosing spondylitis. Using its own MiXCR run on the 5' RACE reads, TCRdb lists one record per CDR3 protein. The table has fewer than 200,000 distinct CDR3 sequences, approximately 20% seen once; the top ten hold around 7.6%. Sequencing input: blood, either unsorted or a sorted T cell fraction (not recorded which). This receptor was taken from a male donor with ankylosing spondylitis or in good health (not recorded which). The chain is built from TRBV28 and TRBJ2-2; D assignment may be TRBD1 or TRBD2 (5 bases each). The CDR3 sequence is CASRMGDRETGELFF. As DNA, the CDR3 is TGTGCCAGCAGGATGGGGGATAGGGAAACCGGGGAGCTGTTTTTT.